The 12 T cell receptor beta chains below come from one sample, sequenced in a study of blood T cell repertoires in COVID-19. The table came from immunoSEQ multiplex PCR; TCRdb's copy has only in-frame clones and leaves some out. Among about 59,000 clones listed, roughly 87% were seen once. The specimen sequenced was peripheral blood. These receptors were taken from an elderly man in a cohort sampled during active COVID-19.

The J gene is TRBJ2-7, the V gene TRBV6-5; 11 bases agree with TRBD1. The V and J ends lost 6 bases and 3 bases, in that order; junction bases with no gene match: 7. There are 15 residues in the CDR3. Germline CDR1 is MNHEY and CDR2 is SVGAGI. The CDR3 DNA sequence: TGTGCCAGCAGCCCGGGACAGGGGGGCGTCTACGAGCAGTACTTC. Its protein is CASSPGQGGVYEQYF.

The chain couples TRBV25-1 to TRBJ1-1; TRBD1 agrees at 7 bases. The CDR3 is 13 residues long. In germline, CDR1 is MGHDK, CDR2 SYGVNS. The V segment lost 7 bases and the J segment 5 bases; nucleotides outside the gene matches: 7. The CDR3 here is CASKGAGATEAFF. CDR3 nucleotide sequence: TGTGCCAGCAAGGGGGCCGGGGCGACTGAAGCTTTCTTT.

The CDR3 protein is CASSFGGGAYNEQFF. Here the CDR3 DNA reads TGTGCCAGCAGCTTCGGCGGGGGGGCCTACAATGAGCAGTTCTTC. J is TRBJ2-1 and V is TRBV7-2; 9 nucleotides agree with TRBD2. Germline CDR1 is SGHTA and CDR2 is FQGNSA. V shed 3 bases and J 2 bases; nucleotides not matched to a gene: 2. The CDR3 is made up of 15 amino acids.

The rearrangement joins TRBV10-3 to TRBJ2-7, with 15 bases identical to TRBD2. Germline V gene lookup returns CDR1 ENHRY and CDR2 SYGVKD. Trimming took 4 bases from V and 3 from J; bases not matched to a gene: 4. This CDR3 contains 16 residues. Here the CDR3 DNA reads TGTGCCATCAGTGGGGGACTAGCGGGAGGAAACTACGAGCAGTACTTC. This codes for CAISGGLAGGNYEQYF.

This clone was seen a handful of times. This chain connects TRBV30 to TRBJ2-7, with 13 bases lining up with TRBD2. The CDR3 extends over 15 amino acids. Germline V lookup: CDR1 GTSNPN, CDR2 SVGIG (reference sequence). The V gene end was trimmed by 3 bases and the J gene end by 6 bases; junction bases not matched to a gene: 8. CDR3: CAWSGQGLAGSEQYF. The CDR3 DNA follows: TGTGCCTGGAGCGGACAGGGACTAGCGGGAAGCGAGCAGTACTTC.

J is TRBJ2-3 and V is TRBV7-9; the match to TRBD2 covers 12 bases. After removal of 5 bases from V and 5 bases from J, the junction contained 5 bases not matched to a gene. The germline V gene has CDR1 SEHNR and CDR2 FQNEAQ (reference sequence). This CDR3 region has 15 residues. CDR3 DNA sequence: TGTGCCAGCAGCCGACTAGCGGGAGTAGAAGATACGCAGTATTTT. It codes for CASSRLAGVEDTQYF. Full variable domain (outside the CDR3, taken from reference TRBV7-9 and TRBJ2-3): DTGVSQNPRHKITKRGQNVTFRCDPISEHNRLYWYRQTLGQGPEFLTYFQNEAQLEKSRLLSDRFSAERPKGSFSTLEIQRTEQGDSAMYLCASSRLAGVEDTQYFGPGTRLTVL.

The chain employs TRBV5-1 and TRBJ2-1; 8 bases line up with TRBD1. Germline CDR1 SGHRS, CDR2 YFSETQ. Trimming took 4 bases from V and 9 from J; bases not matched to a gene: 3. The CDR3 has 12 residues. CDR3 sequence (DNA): TGCGCCAGCAGCCCCGACAGGGGTGAGCAGTTCTTC. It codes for CASSPDRGEQFF.

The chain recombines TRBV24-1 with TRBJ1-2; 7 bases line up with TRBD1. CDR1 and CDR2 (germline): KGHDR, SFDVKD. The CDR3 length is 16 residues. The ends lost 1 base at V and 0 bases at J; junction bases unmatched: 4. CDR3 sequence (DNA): TGTGCCACCAGTGATTTTTTGACAGGGTCTAACTATGGCTACACCTTC. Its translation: CATSDFLTGSNYGYTF.

CDR3 in amino acids: CASSLLSYEQYF. Here the CDR3 DNA reads TGTGCCAGCAGTCTACTATCCTACGAGCAGTACTTC. The chain recombines TRBV12-3 or TRBV12-4 with TRBJ2-7, with D unclear. Trimming shortened V by 5 bases and J by 1 base, and 6 bases separated the two germline ends. The length of the CDR3 is 12 residues.

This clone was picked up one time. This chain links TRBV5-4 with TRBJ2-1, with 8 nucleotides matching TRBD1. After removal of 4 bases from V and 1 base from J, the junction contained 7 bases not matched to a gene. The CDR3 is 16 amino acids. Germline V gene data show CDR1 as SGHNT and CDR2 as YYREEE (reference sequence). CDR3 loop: CASSAAYRGSYNEQFF. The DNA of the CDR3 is TGTGCCAGCAGCGCCGCCTACAGGGGGTCCTACAATGAGCAGTTCTTC.

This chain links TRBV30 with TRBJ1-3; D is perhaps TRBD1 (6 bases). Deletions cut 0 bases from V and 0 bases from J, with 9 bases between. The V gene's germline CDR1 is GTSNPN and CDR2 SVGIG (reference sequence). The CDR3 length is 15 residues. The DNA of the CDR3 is TGTGCCTGGAGTGTGGGGGCCCCCTCTGGAAACACCATATATTTT. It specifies CAWSVGAPSGNTIYF.

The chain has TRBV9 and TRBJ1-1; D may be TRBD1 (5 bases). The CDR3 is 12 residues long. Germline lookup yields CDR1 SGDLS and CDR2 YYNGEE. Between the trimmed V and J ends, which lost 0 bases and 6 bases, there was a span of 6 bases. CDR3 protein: CASSVGGPEAFF. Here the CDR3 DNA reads TGTGCCAGCAGCGTAGGGGGCCCTGAAGCTTTCTTT.